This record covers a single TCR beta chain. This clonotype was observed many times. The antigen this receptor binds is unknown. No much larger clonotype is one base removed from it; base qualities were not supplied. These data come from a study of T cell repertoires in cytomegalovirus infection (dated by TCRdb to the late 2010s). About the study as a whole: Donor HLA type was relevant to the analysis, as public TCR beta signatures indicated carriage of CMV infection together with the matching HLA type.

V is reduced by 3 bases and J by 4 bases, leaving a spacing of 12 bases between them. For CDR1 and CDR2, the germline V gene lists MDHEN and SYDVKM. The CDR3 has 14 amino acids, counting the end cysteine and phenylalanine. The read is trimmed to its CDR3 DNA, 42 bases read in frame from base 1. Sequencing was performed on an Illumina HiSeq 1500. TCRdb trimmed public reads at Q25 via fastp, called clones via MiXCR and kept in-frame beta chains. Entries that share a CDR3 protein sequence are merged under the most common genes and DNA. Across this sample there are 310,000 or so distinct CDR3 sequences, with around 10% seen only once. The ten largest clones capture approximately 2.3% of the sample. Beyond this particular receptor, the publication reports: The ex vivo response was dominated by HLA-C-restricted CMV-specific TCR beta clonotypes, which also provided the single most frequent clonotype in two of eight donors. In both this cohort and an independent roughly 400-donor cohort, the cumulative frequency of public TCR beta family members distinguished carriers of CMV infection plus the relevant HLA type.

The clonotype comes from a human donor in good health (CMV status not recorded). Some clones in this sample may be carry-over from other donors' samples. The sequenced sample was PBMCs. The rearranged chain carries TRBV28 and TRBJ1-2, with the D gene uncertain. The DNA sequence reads TGTGCCAGCAGTTTGGCGGACTGGGCCTATGGCTACACCTTC. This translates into CASSLADWAYGYTF.